Described below is a single TCR beta chain sequence and its context. Its antigen is unidentified. Here immunoSEQ multiplex PCR was the method, and the copy in TCRdb shows in-frame clones only, minus some. Of approximately 740,000 clones listed, 80% to 95% are singletons. Positive CCR7 selection of CD45RO-negative cells yielded the naive CD8 cells, and terminally differentiated effector memory CD45RA+ cells were excluded. Per the germline V gene, CDR1 is SEHNR and CDR2 is FQNEAQ (reference sequence). V shed 3 bases, J shed 0 bases, and the junction held 11 bases outside the gene matches. The CDR3 extends over 18 amino acids. The data were taken from a study of shared clonotypes between healthy human individuals. Study-wide points: Sorted-subset sequencing was shown by rarefaction to be incomplete despite large depth.

Sequences were obtained from naive CD8+ T cells sorted from blood. The TCR was taken from a man aged 25-45 years in good health. This chain links TRBV7-9 with TRBJ2-1, with 7 positions matching TRBD1. The CDR3 DNA sequence: TGTGCCAGCAGCTTGGCCAGACAGGGAAGGAGCTCCTACAATGAGCAGTTCTTC. This translates into CASSLARQGRSSYNEQFF.